The 3 T cell receptor delta chains in this list originate from one sample, sequenced in a study of gamma-delta T cells after stem cell transplantation. TCRdb fed the RT-PCR reads into CATT to redo clone calling. The sample records around 6,500 delta-chain clones, approximately 25% being singletons. Material: gamma-delta T cells. These receptor sequences come from a human donor. It is not recorded whose cells these are; they may come from a transplant donor.

By sample fraction, this clone is hyperexpanded. The same CDR3 also results from other DNA sequences found in this sample. The chain carries TRDV2 and TRDJ1, with D possibly TRDD3 on 6 matching bases. The CDR3 runs to 19 residues. Germline assignment: CDR1 GEAIGNYY and CDR2 EKD. Trimming cost V 0 bases and J 0 bases, with 22 bases left between them. The CDR3 here is CACDTISTGDPKYTDKLIF. The CDR3 bases are TGTGCCTGTGACACCATTTCTACGGGGGACCCGAAGTACACCGATAAACTCATCTTT.

This chain connects TRDV2 to TRDJ1, with 7 bases matching TRDD3. CDR3 length: 22 residues. Germline V CDR1 and CDR2: GEAIGNYY, EKD. Trimming at V came to 0 bases and at J to 0 bases, leaving 24 bases not matched to a gene. In DNA, the CDR3 is TGTGCCTGTGACACCGTAAGATTGACTGGGGAACCACCGCTTGAGTACACCGATAAACTCATCTTT. It yields the protein CACDTVRLTGEPPLEYTDKLIF.

The V and J genes are TRDV2 and TRDJ1; the match to TRDD3 covers 10 bases. This CDR3 spans 17 amino acids. Germline CDR1 GEAIGNYY, CDR2 EKD. The V and J ends lost 3 bases and 2 bases, in that order; junction bases with no gene match: 11. The CDR3 is CACDLLGGGYWTDKLIF. Here the CDR3 DNA reads TGTGCCTGTGACCTCCTTGGTGGGGGATACTGGACCGATAAACTCATCTTT.